This TCR beta chain was observed in a study of blood T cell dynamics during melanoma immunotherapy. Findings of the study overall: PBMC repertoires of eventual disease-control patients split at W3 into clonality or diversity gains.

CDR1 is SGDLS and CDR2 is YYNGEE in the germline V gene. The CDR3 is made up of 15 amino acids. V was clipped by 4 bases and J by 3 bases, with 14 bases between them. Sequencing was performed with immunoSEQ multiplex PCR; in TCRdb, only in-frame clones are kept and a portion is missing. This table holds roughly 30,000 clones, around 80% found once. In the case of this clone: What it binds is unknown.

The time point denotes: week 3, after first cycle of checkpoint inhibitor. Apart from a couple of fast progressors, RECIST 1.1 response was judged 12 weeks post-infusion. J is TRBJ2-1 and V is TRBV9; D remains unclear. The material was blood, obtained from a patient treated with checkpoint blockade. This clonotype was sampled from a human donor with melanoma. CDR3 bases: TGTGCCAGCAGCCCCCAGGTATATATCTACAATGAGCAGTTCTTC. This encodes CASSPQVYIYNEQFF. Full variable domain (remainder filled in from reference TRBV9 and TRBJ2-1): DSGVTQTPKHLITATGQRVTLRCSPRSGDLSVYWYQQSLDQGLQFLIQYYNGEERAKGNILERFSAQQFPDLHSELNLSSLELGDSALYFCASSPQVYIYNEQFFGPGTRLTVL.